What follows are 6 T cell receptor beta chains derived from one specimen sequenced in a study of cytomegalovirus exposure and HLA in healthy donors. PCR amplification relied on 60 Vbeta primers (plus 13 Jbeta primers). Profiled with immunoSEQ multiplex PCR; TCRdb holds only in-frame clones, not every one. The top ten hold 1.5% of the sample, which has around 150,000 clones, 82% seen once. Material: PBMCs. These receptors came from a girl between 10 and 17 years old in good health and CMV-seropositive.

The chain employs TRBV6-5 and TRBJ2-1, with TRBD1 identical over 7 bases. Germline loops: CDR1 MNHEY, CDR2 SVGAGI. V shed 6 bases, J shed 3 bases, and the junction held 8 bases outside the gene matches. This CDR3 has 15 amino acids. The CDR3 reads CASRYDRANYNEQFF. Here the CDR3 DNA reads TGTGCCAGCAGATATGACAGGGCTAACTACAATGAGCAGTTCTTC.

V is TRBV7-2 and J is TRBJ2-7; D not certain. The CDR3 contains 13 residues. Germline loops: CDR1 SGHTA, CDR2 FQGNSA. The V end lost 0 bases, the J end lost 7 bases, and 10 bases lay between the germline ends. The CDR3 bases are TGTGCCAGCAGCTTAGCGCTGAGAGGAGAGCAGTACTTC. It is translated as CASSLALRGEQYF.

V and J are TRBV6-5 and TRBJ1-1, with a weak D call TRBD1 (5 bases). The germline gives CDR1 MNHEY, CDR2 SVGAGI. V was trimmed by 2 bases and J by 4 bases, leaving 17 bases between them. The CDR3 contains 16 residues. As DNA, the CDR3 is TGTGCCAGCAGTTACGCTCGGGGACCGGGGGGCACTGAAGCTTTCTTT. This encodes CASSYARGPGGTEAFF.

The chain carries TRBV5-1 and TRBJ2-7; 7 bases fit TRBD1. The CDR3 has 14 residues. From germline, CDR1 is SGHRS and CDR2 YFSETQ. V trimming: 4 bases; J trimming: 3 bases; junction bases outside the gene matches: 7. CDR3 DNA sequence: TGCGCCAGCAGCACTGGGGACAGTTACTACGAGCAGTACTTC. Protein: CASSTGDSYYEQYF.

A remark on this clone: Additional DNA sequences in this sample encode the identical CDR3. The rearrangement links TRBV5-1 to TRBJ2-5, with 11 bases lining up with TRBD2. Germline V CDR1 and CDR2: SGHRS, YFSETQ. Trimming cost V 0 bases and J 4 bases; bases outside gene matches: 2. The length of the CDR3 is 15 residues. Here the CDR3 reads CASSLAGTSGETQYF. CDR3 DNA sequence: TGCGCCAGCAGCTTGGCCGGGACTAGCGGAGAGACCCAGTACTTC.

The V gene is TRBV5-1, the J gene TRBJ2-7, with 8 bases that match TRBD2. There are 14 residues in the CDR3. V lost 4 bases to trimming and J lost 5 bases; unmatched junction nucleotides: 8. Germline V lookup: CDR1 SGHRS, CDR2 YFSETQ. Written as DNA, the CDR3 is TGCGCCAGCAGCCTAGCGGGCGGCCCTGACGAGCAGTACTTC. This gives the protein CASSLAGGPDEQYF.